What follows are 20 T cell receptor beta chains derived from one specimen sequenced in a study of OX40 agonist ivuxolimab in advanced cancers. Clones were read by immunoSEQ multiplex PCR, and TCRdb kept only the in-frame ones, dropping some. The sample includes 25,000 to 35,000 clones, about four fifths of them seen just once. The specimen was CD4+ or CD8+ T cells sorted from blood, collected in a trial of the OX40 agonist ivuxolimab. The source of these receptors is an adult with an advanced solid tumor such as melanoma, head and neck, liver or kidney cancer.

The CDR3 is CASSQDRTGGSNIQYF. The DNA for the CDR3 is TGCGCCAGCAGCCAAGATCGGACAGGGGGGTCAAACATTCAGTACTTC. The chain is built from TRBV4-1 and TRBJ2-4; 10 bases align to TRBD1. Germline trimming cut 0 bases from V and 6 bases from J; bases unmatched to any gene: 5. CDR1 MGHRA and CDR2 YSYEKL come from the germline V gene. The CDR3 sequence is 16 residues long.

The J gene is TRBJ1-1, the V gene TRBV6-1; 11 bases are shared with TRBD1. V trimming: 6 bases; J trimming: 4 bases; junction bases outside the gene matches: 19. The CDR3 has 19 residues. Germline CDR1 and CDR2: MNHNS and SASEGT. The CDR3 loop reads CASREYLLGTGGSTTEAFF. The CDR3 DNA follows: TGTGCCAGCAGGGAATATTTGCTTGGGACAGGGGGATCTACCACTGAAGCTTTCTTT.

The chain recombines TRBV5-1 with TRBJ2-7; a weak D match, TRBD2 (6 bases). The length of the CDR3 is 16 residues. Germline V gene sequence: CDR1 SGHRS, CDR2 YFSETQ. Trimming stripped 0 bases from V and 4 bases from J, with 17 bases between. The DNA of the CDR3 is TGCGCCAGCAGCTTGGCCCTTAGCGGCGAGATTTACGAGCAGTACTTC. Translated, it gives CASSLALSGEIYEQYF.

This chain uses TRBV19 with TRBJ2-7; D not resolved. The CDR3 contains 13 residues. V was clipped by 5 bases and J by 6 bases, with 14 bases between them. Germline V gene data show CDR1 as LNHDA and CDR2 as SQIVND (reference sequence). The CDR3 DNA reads TGTGCCAGTAGTCCATCCCCCGTGCGCGAGCAGTACTTC. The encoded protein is CASSPSPVREQYF.

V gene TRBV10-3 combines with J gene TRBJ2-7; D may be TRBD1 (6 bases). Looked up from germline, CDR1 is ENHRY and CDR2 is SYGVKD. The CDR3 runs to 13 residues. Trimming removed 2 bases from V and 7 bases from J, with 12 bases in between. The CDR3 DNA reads TGTGCCATCAGTGAGGGGGGCCGGTGGGAGCAGTACTTC. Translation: CAISEGGRWEQYF.

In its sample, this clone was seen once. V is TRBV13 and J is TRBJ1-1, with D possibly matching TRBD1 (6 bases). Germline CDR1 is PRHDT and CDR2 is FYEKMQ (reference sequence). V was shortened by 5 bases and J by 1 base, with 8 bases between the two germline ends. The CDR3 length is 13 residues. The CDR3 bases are TGTGCCAGCAGCCGGGGACAGAACACTGAAGCTTTCTTT. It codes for CASSRGQNTEAFF.

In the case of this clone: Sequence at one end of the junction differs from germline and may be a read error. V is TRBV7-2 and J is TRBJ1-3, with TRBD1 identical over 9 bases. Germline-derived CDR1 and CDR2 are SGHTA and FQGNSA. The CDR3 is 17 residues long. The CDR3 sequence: CASSLASGTGSGNTIYF. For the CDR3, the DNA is TGTGCCAGCAGCCTAGCTTCCGGGACAGGGTCTGGAAACACCATATATTTT.

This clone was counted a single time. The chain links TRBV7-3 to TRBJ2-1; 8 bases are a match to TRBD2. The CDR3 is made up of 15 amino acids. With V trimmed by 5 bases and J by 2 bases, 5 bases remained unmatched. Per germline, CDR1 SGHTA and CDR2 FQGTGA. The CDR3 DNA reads TGTGCCAGCAGCCCAAGCGGGAGCGCCTACAATGAGCAGTTCTTC. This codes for CASSPSGSAYNEQFF.

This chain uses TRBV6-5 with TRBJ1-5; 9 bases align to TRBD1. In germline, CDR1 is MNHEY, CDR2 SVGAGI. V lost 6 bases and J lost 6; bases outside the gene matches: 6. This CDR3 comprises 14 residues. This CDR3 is CASRDRGRGQPQHF. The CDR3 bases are TGTGCCAGCAGGGACAGGGGAAGGGGTCAGCCCCAGCATTTT.

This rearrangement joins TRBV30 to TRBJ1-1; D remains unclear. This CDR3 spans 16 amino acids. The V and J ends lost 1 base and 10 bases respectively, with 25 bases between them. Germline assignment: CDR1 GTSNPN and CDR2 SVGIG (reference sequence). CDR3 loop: CAWSDPLGGGRFGAFF. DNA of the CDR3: TGTGCCTGGAGTGACCCCCTCGGCGGAGGAAGGTTTGGAGCTTTCTTT.

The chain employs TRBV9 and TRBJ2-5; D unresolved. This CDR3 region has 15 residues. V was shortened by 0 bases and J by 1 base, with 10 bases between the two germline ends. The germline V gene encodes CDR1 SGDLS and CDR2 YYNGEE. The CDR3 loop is CASSVEGGSQETQYF. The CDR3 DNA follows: TGTGCCAGCAGCGTAGAAGGCGGTTCCCAAGAGACCCAGTACTTC.

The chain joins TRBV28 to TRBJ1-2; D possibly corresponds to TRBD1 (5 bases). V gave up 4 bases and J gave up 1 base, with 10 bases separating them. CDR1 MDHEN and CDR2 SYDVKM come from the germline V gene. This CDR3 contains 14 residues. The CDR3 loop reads CASSSAGGNYGYTF. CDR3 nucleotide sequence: TGTGCCAGCAGTTCCGCCGGGGGTAACTATGGCTACACCTTC.

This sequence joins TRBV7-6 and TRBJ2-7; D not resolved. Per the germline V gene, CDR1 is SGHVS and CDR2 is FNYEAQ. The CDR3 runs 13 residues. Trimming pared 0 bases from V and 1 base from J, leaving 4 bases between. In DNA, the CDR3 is TGTGCCAGCAGCTTAGCTGGGTCCTACGAGCAGTACTTC. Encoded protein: CASSLAGSYEQYF.

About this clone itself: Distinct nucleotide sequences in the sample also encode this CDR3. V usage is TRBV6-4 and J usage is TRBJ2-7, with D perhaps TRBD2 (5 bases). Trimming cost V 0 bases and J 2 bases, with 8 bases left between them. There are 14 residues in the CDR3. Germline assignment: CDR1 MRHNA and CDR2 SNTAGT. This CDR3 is CASSDSPEAYEQYF. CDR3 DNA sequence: TGTGCCAGCAGTGACTCACCGGAGGCCTACGAGCAGTACTTC.

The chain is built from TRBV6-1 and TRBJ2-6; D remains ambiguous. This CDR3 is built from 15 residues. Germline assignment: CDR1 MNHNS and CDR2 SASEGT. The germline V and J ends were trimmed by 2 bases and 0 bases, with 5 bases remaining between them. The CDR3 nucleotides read TGTGCCAGCAGTGAACGGAGCTCTGGGGCCAACGTCCTGACTTTC. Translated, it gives CASSERSSGANVLTF.

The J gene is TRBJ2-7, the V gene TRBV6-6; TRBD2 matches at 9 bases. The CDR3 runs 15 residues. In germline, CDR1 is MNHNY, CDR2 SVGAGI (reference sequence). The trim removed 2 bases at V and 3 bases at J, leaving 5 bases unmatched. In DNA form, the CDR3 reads TGTGCCAGCAGTTACGGGGCTAGCGGGGACTACGAGCAGTACTTC. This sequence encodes CASSYGASGDYEQYF.

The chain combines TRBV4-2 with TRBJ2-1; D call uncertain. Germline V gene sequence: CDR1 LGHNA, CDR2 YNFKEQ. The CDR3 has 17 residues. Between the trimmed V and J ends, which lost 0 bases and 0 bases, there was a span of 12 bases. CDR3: CASSQDQYSTSYNEQFF. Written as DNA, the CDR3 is TGTGCCAGCAGCCAAGATCAGTACTCCACCTCCTACAATGAGCAGTTCTTC.

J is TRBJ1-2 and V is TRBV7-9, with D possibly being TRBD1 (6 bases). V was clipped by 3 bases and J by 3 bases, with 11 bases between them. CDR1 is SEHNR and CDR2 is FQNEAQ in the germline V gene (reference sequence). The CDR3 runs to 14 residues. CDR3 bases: TGTGCCAGCAGCTTTTCAGGGGCCGACTATGGCTACACCTTC. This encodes CASSFSGADYGYTF.

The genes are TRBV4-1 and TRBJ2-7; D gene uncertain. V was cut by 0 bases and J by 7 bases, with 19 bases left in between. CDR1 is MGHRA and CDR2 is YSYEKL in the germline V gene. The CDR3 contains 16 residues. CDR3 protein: CASSQDSPWGSEEQYF. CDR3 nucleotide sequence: TGCGCCAGCAGCCAAGATTCACCCTGGGGATCGGAAGAGCAGTACTTC.

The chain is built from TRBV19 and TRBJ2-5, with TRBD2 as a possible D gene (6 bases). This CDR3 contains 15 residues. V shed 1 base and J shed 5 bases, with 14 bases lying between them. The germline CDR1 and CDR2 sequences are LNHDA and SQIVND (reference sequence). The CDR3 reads CASSIADRAGETQYF. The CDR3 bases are TGTGCCAGTAGTATAGCGGATCGGGCGGGGGAGACCCAGTACTTC.